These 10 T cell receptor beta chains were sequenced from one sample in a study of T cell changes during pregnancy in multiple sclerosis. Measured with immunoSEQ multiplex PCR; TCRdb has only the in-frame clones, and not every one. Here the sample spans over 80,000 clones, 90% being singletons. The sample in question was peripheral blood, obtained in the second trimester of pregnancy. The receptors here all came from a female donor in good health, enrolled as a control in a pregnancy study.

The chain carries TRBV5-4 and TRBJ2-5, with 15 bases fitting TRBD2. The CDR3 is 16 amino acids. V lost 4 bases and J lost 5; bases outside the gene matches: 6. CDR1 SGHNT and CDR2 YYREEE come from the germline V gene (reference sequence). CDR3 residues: CASSGRTSGGAETQYF. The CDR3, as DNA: TGTGCCAGCAGCGGGCGGACTAGCGGGGGGGCTGAGACCCAGTACTTC. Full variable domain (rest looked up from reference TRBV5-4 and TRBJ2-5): ETGVTQSPTHLIKTRGQQVTLRCSSQSGHNTVSWYQQALGQGPQFIFQYYREEENGRGNFPPRFSGLQFPNYSSELNVNALELDDSALYLCASSGRTSGGAETQYFGPGTRLLVL.

CDR3 sequence (DNA): TGTGCCAGCAGTGAAGTCCCGGGGAGGAGCACAGATACGCAGTATTTT. Translating it yields CASSEVPGRSTDTQYF. The V gene is TRBV25-1, the J gene TRBJ2-3; TRBD2 is a possible D gene (6 bases). This CDR3 has 16 amino acids. Looked up from germline, CDR1 is MGHDK and CDR2 is SYGVNS. The V end lost 2 bases, the J end lost 0 bases, and 12 bases lay between the germline ends.

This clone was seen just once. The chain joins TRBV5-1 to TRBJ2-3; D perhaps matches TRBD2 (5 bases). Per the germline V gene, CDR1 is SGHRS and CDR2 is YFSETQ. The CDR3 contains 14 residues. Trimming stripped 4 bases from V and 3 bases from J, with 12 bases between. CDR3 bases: TGCGCCAGCAGCCCCGGGGATCGGACAGATACGCAGTATTTT. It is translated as CASSPGDRTDTQYF.

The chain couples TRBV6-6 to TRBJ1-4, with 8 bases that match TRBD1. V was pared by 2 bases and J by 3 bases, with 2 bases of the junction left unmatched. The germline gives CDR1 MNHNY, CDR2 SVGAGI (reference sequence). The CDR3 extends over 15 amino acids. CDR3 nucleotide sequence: TGTGCCAGCAGTTACCCGACAGGGGCTAATGAAAAACTGTTTTTT. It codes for CASSYPTGANEKLFF.

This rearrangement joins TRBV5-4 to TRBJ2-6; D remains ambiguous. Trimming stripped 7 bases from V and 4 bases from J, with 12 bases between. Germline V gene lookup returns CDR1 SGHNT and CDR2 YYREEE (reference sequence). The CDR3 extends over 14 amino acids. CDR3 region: CASPDVAGANVLTF. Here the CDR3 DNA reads TGTGCCAGCCCCGATGTGGCAGGGGCCAACGTCCTGACTTTC.

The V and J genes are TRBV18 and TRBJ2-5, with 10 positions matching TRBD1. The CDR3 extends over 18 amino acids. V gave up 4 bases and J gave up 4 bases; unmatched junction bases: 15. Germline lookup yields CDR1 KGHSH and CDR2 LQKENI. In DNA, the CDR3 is TGTGCCAGCTCACGCCGAGGGGGACAGGGGAGTCGGACAGAGACCCAGTACTTC. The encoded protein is CASSRRGGQGSRTETQYF.

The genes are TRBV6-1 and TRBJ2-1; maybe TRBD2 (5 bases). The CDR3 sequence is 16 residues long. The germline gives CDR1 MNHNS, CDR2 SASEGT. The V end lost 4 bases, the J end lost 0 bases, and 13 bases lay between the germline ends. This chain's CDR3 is CASSGRSGSSYNEQFF. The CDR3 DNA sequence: TGTGCCAGCAGTGGCCGTAGTGGGAGCTCCTACAATGAGCAGTTCTTC.

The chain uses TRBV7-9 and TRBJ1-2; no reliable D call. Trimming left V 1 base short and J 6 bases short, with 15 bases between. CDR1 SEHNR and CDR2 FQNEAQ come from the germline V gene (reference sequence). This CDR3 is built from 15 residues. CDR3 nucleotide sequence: TGTGCCAGCAGCTTAGGCCACGGGAGTTCACATGGCTACACCTTC. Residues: CASSLGHGSSHGYTF. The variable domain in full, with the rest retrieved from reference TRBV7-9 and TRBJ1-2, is DTGVSQNPRHKITKRGQNVTFRCDPISEHNRLYWYRQTLGQGPEFLTYFQNEAQLEKSRLLSDRFSAERPKGSFSTLEIQRTEQGDSAMYLCASSLGHGSSHGYTFGSGTRLTVV.

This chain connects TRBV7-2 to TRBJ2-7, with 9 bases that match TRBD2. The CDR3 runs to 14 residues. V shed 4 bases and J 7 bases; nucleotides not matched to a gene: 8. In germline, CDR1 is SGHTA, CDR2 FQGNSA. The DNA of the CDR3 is TGTGCCAGCAGCTCCCTAGCGGGGCAGCTGGAGCAGTACTTC. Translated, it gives CASSSLAGQLEQYF.

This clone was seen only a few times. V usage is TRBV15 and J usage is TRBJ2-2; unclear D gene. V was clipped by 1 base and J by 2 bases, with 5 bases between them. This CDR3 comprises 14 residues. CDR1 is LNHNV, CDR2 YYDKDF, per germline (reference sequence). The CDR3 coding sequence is TGTGCCACCAGCAGAGTTCTAAACACCGGGGAGCTGTTTTTT. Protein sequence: CATSRVLNTGELFF.